A single sample is the source of the 3 T cell receptor beta chains below, sequenced in a study of cytomegalovirus exposure and HLA in healthy donors. Both 60 Vbeta primers and 13 Jbeta primers went into the PCR. The protocol was immunoSEQ multiplex PCR, while the TCRdb copy is restricted to in-frame clones and leaves out a portion. The table has approximately 110,000 clones, roughly 71% seen once; the top ten hold roughly a tenth. The source material was PBMCs. Source of these receptors: a man aged 40-49 years in good health and CMV-seropositive.

The chain combines TRBV19 with TRBJ1-1; 10 nucleotides line up with TRBD1. This CDR3 contains 14 residues. V trimming: 6 bases; J trimming: 4 bases; junction bases outside the gene matches: 5. Germline V CDR1 and CDR2: LNHDA, SQIVND (reference sequence). The CDR3: CASSKGQGSTEAFF. For the CDR3, the DNA is TGTGCCAGTAGCAAGGGACAGGGGAGCACTGAAGCTTTCTTT.

V gene TRBV19 combines with J gene TRBJ2-7; 7 bases are shared with TRBD1. The CDR3 covers 15 residues. In germline, CDR1 is LNHDA, CDR2 SQIVND (reference sequence). The J segment lost 2 bases and the V segment lost 10 bases, leaving 14 bases of the junction unmatched. The DNA of the CDR3 is TGTGCCACCAGATTTCGGGACAGTGGGACCTACGAGCAGTACTTC. This codes for CATRFRDSGTYEQYF.

This clone was counted a few times. In the same sample, other DNA sequences code for this CDR3. The chain uses TRBV28 and TRBJ2-5; the match to TRBD1 covers 7 bases. J gave up 5 bases and V 2 bases, and 2 bases lay outside the gene matches. Germline V gene sequence: CDR1 MDHEN, CDR2 SYDVKM. The CDR3 sequence is 13 residues long. The CDR3 is CASSLRGQETQYF. In DNA form, the CDR3 reads TGTGCCAGCAGTTTAAGGGGGCAGGAGACCCAGTACTTC.